This T cell receptor (beta chain) was captured in a study of regulatory T cells in long-lasting Graves disease. Study results and caveats: The persistent group shared 3,000 or so public clonotypes, more than the roughly 990 shared by new patients.

This clonotype was seen more than once but under ten times. Antigen: not known. Researchers made TCR beta libraries by using iRepertoire HTBI primers and running Arm-PCR on CDR3 regions. TCRdb reprocessed the multiplex PCR reads with MiXCR, giving one entry per CDR3 protein. The sample records hundreds of thousands of distinct CDR3 sequences, around a fifth being singletons. The CDR3 has 15 residues. Germline V gene data show CDR1 as MDHEN and CDR2 as SYDVKM. With 6 bases clipped from V and 2 bases from J, the junction kept 8 bases outside the gene matches. Time point meaning: persistent/refractory GD, antithyroid drugs over 5 years with positive TRAb. Construction of the TCR library relied on RNA isolated from PBMCs.

The specimen comprised peripheral blood mononuclear cells (PBMCs), sampled when the disease was refractory, from a patient treated with antithyroid drugs. The sequence was obtained from a female donor with Graves disease. The chain uses TRBV28 and TRBJ2-3; 7 positions match TRBD2. Here the CDR3 DNA reads TGTGCCAGCAGCATTAGCGGGCGCCCCACAGATACGCAGTATTTT. It encodes CASSISGRPTDTQYF.